These 23 T cell receptor beta chains originate from one sample sequenced in a study of graft-versus-host responses after intestinal transplantation (dated by TCRdb to the early 2020s). Antigens of these TCRs are unknown. The library was obtained by the immunoSEQ multiplex PCR assay. The clones in this table, taken by TCRdb from immuneACCESS, are in-frame only. Not every clone is retained; where verified, under half of the shortfall comes from an unresolved V gene, and the cause of the rest is unknown. For this sample the table gives about 70,000 clones, of which approximately 96% were detected only once. The ten largest clones capture around 0.54% of the sample. This specimen's time point label, interpreted: cells obtained before transplantation from donor or recipient. The sample was unstimulated CD8+ T cells sorted from spleen or lymph node cells, taken before intestinal transplant. All receptors come from a human donor who received an intestinal transplant.

The J gene is TRBJ2-1, the V gene TRBV25-1; possible D gene TRBD2, 6 bases. V lost 1 base, J lost 7 bases, and 14 bases lay in between. The CDR3 has 15 residues. CDR1 and CDR2 from the germline V gene are MGHDK and SYGVNS. CDR3 loop: CASSEWRVWGNEQFF. CDR3 nucleotide sequence: TGTGCCAGCAGTGAATGGAGGGTGTGGGGAAATGAGCAGTTCTTC.

This chain uses TRBV7-6 with TRBJ2-1, with 11 bases fitting TRBD2. Germline CDR1 SGHVS, CDR2 FNYEAQ. After removal of 5 bases from V and 0 bases from J, the junction contained 15 bases not matched to a gene. The CDR3 extends over 20 amino acids. The CDR3 spells CASSEGLAGLLTSSYNEQFF. The CDR3 DNA is TGTGCCAGCAGCGAAGGACTAGCGGGTTTACTTACCTCCTCCTACAATGAGCAGTTCTTC.

The CDR3 nucleotides read TGTGCCATCAGTGAGGACAGTTATAGCAATCAGCCCCAGCATTTT. It codes for CAISEDSYSNQPQHF. The chain carries TRBV10-3 and TRBJ1-5, with a possible D match to TRBD1 (5 bases). The CDR3 is 15 amino acids. Trimming took off 2 bases at V and 0 bases at J, with 8 bases between the two ends. Per germline, CDR1 ENHRY and CDR2 SYGVKD.

J is TRBJ2-2 and V is TRBV4-2, with unresolved D. Trimming removed 1 base at V and 5 bases at J, with 11 bases between. CDR3 size: 15 residues. Germline-derived CDR1 and CDR2 are LGHNA and YNFKEQ. DNA of the CDR3: TGTGCCAGCAGCCAAGGGTTGGCTGAAACCGGGGAGCTGTTTTTT. Residues: CASSQGLAETGELFF.

This chain uses TRBV27 with TRBJ2-3, with D possibly being TRBD2 (5 bases). V was trimmed by 3 bases and J by 5 bases, leaving 18 bases between them. This CDR3 is 16 amino acids long. Germline V lookup: CDR1 MNHEY, CDR2 SMNVEV (reference sequence). In DNA form, the CDR3 reads TGTGCCAGCAGTTTGATTCGGACTTTTGGTGGAGATACGCAGTATTTT. Its translation: CASSLIRTFGGDTQYF.

This clone was observed a single time. V is TRBV19 and J is TRBJ1-4, with D possibly TRBD1 on 6 matching bases. The length of the CDR3 is 14 residues. V lost 2 bases, J lost 13 bases, and 17 bases lay in between. CDR1 is LNHDA, CDR2 SQIVND, per germline (reference sequence). The CDR3 reads CASSISFQGPGLFF. The CDR3 DNA reads TGTGCCAGTAGTATAAGTTTTCAGGGGCCGGGACTGTTTTTT. The full variable domain, its missing parts supplied by reference TRBV19 and TRBJ1-4, is DGGITQSPKYLFRKEGQNVTLSCEQNLNHDAMYWYRQDPGQGLRLIYYSQIVNDFQKGDIAEGYSVSREKKESFPLTVTSAQKNPTAFYLCASSISFQGPGLFFGSGTQLSVL.

The J gene is TRBJ1-5, the V gene TRBV7-2; maybe TRBD1 (5 bases). The V end lost 3 bases, the J end lost 0 bases, and 9 bases lay between the germline ends. Per germline, CDR1 SGHTA and CDR2 FQGNSA. The CDR3 has 15 residues. CDR3 DNA: TGTGCCAGCAGCTTGTGGACATTTAGCAATCAGCCCCAGCATTTT. Encoded protein: CASSLWTFSNQPQHF.

V usage is TRBV5-1 and J usage is TRBJ2-2, with a possible D match to TRBD2 (6 bases). The germline V gene encodes CDR1 SGHRS and CDR2 YFSETQ. Trimming left V 0 bases short and J 8 bases short, with 14 bases between. The CDR3 is 15 amino acids. CDR3 in amino acids: CASSLDKLAAGELFF. CDR3 coding DNA: TGCGCCAGCAGCTTGGATAAACTAGCTGCGGGGGAGCTGTTTTTT.

This sequence joins TRBV4-1 and TRBJ2-3, with 8 bases identical to TRBD1. The length of the CDR3 is 15 residues. The V segment lost 3 bases and the J segment 6 bases; nucleotides outside the gene matches: 8. Germline V gene lookup returns CDR1 MGHRA and CDR2 YSYEKL. CDR3 loop: CASSQQTGAGDTQYF. The CDR3 DNA sequence: TGCGCCAGCAGCCAGCAGACAGGGGCAGGGGATACGCAGTATTTT.

To note about this clone: This sample includes further DNA sequences coding for the same CDR3. The chain carries TRBV5-6 and TRBJ1-5; no clear D. The germline V and J ends were trimmed by 0 bases and 5 bases, with 3 bases remaining between them. Germline V gives CDR1 SGHDT, CDR2 YYEEEE. This CDR3 is 12 amino acids long. CDR3 loop: CASSLGDQPQHF. The DNA of the CDR3 is TGTGCCAGCAGCTTGGGTGATCAGCCCCAGCATTTT.

V and J are TRBV7-9 and TRBJ2-7; 9 bases line up with TRBD2. Losses at the gene ends were 0 bases for V and 3 bases for J; bases not matched to a gene: 3. The CDR3 extends over 15 amino acids. In germline, CDR1 is SEHNR, CDR2 FQNEAQ (reference sequence). In nucleotides, the CDR3 is TGTGCCAGCAGCTTAGCTCAGCGGGAGGTCTACGAGCAGTACTTC. Translated: CASSLAQREVYEQYF. The full variable domain, its missing parts supplied by reference TRBV7-9 and TRBJ2-7, is DTGVSQNPRHKITKRGQNVTFRCDPISEHNRLYWYRQTLGQGPEFLTYFQNEAQLEKSRLLSDRFSAERPKGSFSTLEIQRTEQGDSAMYLCASSLAQREVYEQYFGPGTRLTVT.

The chain carries TRBV19 and TRBJ2-3; TRBD2 matches 9 bases. CDR1 is LNHDA, CDR2 SQIVND, per germline (reference sequence). The CDR3 runs to 15 residues. With V trimmed by 5 bases and J by 5 bases, 8 bases remained unmatched. CDR3 in amino acids: CASSSREGVIDTQYF. The CDR3, as DNA: TGTGCCAGTAGTTCGCGGGAGGGCGTAATAGATACGCAGTATTTT.

The rearrangement links TRBV13 to TRBJ2-7, with unresolved D. Germline V gene lookup returns CDR1 PRHDT and CDR2 FYEKMQ (reference sequence). The V end was cut by 1 base, the J end by 7 bases, with 17 bases between. This CDR3 is 15 amino acids long. The CDR3 coding sequence is TGTGCCAGCAGCTTAGCTCAACTGAACCCTACAGAGCAGTACTTC. It translates to CASSLAQLNPTEQYF.

The chain recombines TRBV18 with TRBJ2-5; a weak D match, TRBD1 (6 bases). Trimming removed 2 bases at V and 2 bases at J, with 9 bases between. The CDR3 totals 14 residues. The germline CDR1 and CDR2 sequences are KGHSH and LQKENI. The CDR3 protein is CASSPGTLQETQYF. In nucleotides, the CDR3 is TGTGCCAGCTCACCAGGGACACTTCAAGAGACCCAGTACTTC.

The chain recombines TRBV28 with TRBJ2-7; the match to TRBD2 covers 9 bases. V lost 3 bases to trimming and J lost 4 bases; unmatched junction nucleotides: 19. The CDR3 extends over 19 amino acids. Germline values: CDR1 MDHEN, CDR2 SYDVKM. Here the CDR3 reads CASSFPLAGPTSSQYEQYF. Here the CDR3 DNA reads TGTGCCAGCAGTTTTCCTCTAGCGGGACCAACTTCTTCACAATACGAGCAGTACTTC.

The chain uses TRBV9 and TRBJ2-5; the D gene is possibly TRBD1 (7 bases). TRBJ2-7 explains the end of the DNA better; the J call may be wrong. This CDR3 region has 13 residues. Germline V gene data show CDR1 as SGDLS and CDR2 as YYNGEE. This CDR3 is CASSSQGGYEQYF. For the CDR3, the DNA is TGTGCCAGCAGCTCCCAGGGGGGATACGAGCAGTACTTC.

The chain couples TRBV13 to TRBJ2-2, with 7 bases that match TRBD2. CDR3 length equals 15 residues. The J segment lost 5 bases and the V segment lost 5 bases, leaving 8 bases of the junction unmatched. Germline values: CDR1 PRHDT, CDR2 FYEKMQ (reference sequence). In DNA, the CDR3 is TGTGCCAGCAGCGGTCGCGGGAGTGGAACCGGGGAGCTGTTTTTT. Residues: CASSGRGSGTGELFF.

The chain has TRBV15 and TRBJ2-3; D possibly uses TRBD1 or TRBD2 (5 bases each). This CDR3 is 17 amino acids long. Trimming removed 1 base at V and 5 bases at J, with 19 bases between. Per the germline V gene, CDR1 is LNHNV and CDR2 is YYDKDF (reference sequence). The DNA for the CDR3 is TGTGCCACCAGCAGAGGTACGGGGCGCCCGGGATTAGATACGCAGTATTTT. Amino acid sequence: CATSRGTGRPGLDTQYF. Full variable domain (missing parts from reference TRBV15 and TRBJ2-3): DAMVIQNPRYQVTQFGKPVTLSCSQTLNHNVMYWYQQKSSQAPKLLFHYYDKDFNNEADTPDNFQSRRPNTSFCFLDIRSPGLGDTAMYLCATSRGTGRPGLDTQYFGPGTRLTVL.

CDR3 loop: CASSPRGGRGDEQFF. The CDR3 DNA reads TGTGCCAGCAGCCCCCGAGGCGGGAGGGGAGACGAGCAGTTCTTC. The chain combines TRBV9 with TRBJ2-1, with 9 bases fitting TRBD2. V was pared by 4 bases and J by 10 bases, with 12 bases of the junction left unmatched. Germline V gene sequence: CDR1 SGDLS, CDR2 YYNGEE. The CDR3 consists of 15 residues.

This clone was detected once. The rearrangement joins TRBV6-1 to TRBJ2-7; possibly TRBD1 for D (6 bases). CDR3 length equals 15 residues. Trimming removed 3 bases at V and 2 bases at J, with 14 bases between. In germline, CDR1 is MNHNS, CDR2 SASEGT. The CDR3 DNA reads as TGTGCCAGCAGTGAGCAGGGGCTTTCTCCCTACGAGCAGTACTTC. Translating it yields CASSEQGLSPYEQYF.

V gene TRBV5-4 combines with J gene TRBJ1-1; 8 nucleotides agree with TRBD1. The CDR3 contains 15 residues. CDR1 and CDR2 (germline): SGHNT, YYREEE (reference sequence). Germline trimming cut 6 bases from V and 7 bases from J; bases unmatched to any gene: 14. The CDR3 spells CASTEFLQGQDEAFF. The CDR3 nucleotides are TGTGCCAGCACCGAATTTCTCCAGGGACAGGATGAAGCTTTCTTT.

On this clone: At the DNA level, this CDR3 is encoded by other sequences in the same sample as well. The CDR3 sequence is CASSPPGRSNQPQHF. For the CDR3, the DNA is TGTGCCAGCAGCCCCCCGGGAAGGAGCAATCAGCCCCAGCATTTT. This rearrangement joins TRBV7-3 to TRBJ1-5, with D unclear. The CDR3 contains 15 residues. Germline-derived CDR1 and CDR2 are SGHTA and FQGTGA. The ends were cut back, 5 bases at V and 1 base at J, with 12 bases in the middle. The full variable domain, completed using reference TRBV7-3 and TRBJ1-5, is GAGVSQTPSNKVTEKGKYVELRCDPISGHTALYWYRQSLGQGPEFLIYFQGTGAADDSGLPNDRFFAVRPEGSVSTLKIQRTERGDSAVYLCASSPPGRSNQPQHFGDGTRLSIL.

V gene TRBV2 combines with J gene TRBJ1-1, with D possibly matching TRBD1 (6 bases). The CDR3 consists of 16 residues. V was pared by 1 base and J by 4 bases, with 16 bases between. Germline CDR1 and CDR2: SNHLY and FYNNEI. This chain's CDR3 is CASSEGSGDESTEAFF. The DNA of the CDR3 is TGTGCCAGCAGTGAAGGCTCAGGGGACGAAAGCACTGAAGCTTTCTTT.